Listed below are T cell receptor beta chains from one sample, sequenced in a study of identical twins. TCRdb ran MiXCR on the 5' RACE reads and lists one entry per CDR3 protein. The sample consists of around 690,000 distinct CDR3 sequences, about 20% of them appearing once. This sample also belongs to another study, concerning T cells expressing NK-cell markers.

The sample consisted of PBMCs. The source is a woman in her late teens or twenties in good health. Both conserved end residues are part of each CDR3. The D gene is left open where the match is weak. Only part of the rows carry a size: once, few, many, or a class if the clone is expanded.

d_gene | j_gene | abundance | v_gene | CDR3aa | CDR3nt
TRBD2 | TRBJ2-3 | few | TRBV7-9 | CASSLAWTSGSTDTQYF | TGTGCCAGCAGCTTAGCGTGGACTAGCGGCAGCACAGATACGCAGTATTTT
- | TRBJ2-1 | few | TRBV20-1 | CSAPLHKAFYNEQFF | TGCAGTGCTCCTTTGCACAAGGCCTTTTACAATGAGCAGTTCTTC
TRBD2 | TRBJ2-5 | - | TRBV9 | CASSVAPAGRETQYF | TGTGCCAGCAGCGTAGCCCCAGCGGGGCGTGAGACCCAGTACTTC
- | TRBJ2-6 | - | TRBV19 | CASSISLGREASGANVLTF | TGTGCCAGTAGTATATCCTTGGGCAGGGAAGCCTCTGGGGCCAACGTCCTGACTTTC
- | TRBJ1-5 | many | TRBV7-8 | CASSSDGYSNQPQHF | TGTGCCAGCAGCTCAGACGGATATAGCAATCAGCCCCAGCATTTT
- | TRBJ1-1 | many | TRBV29-1 | CSVVGGWGMNTEAFF | TGCAGCGTTGTGGGCGGATGGGGCATGAACACTGAAGCTTTCTTT
- | TRBJ2-7 | many | TRBV29-1 | CSFRTLRSEQYF | TGCAGCTTCCGGACACTCCGTTCCGAGCAGTACTTC
- | TRBJ1-2 | - | TRBV29-1 | CSVEGRIRSGYTF | TGCAGCGTTGAGGGTAGGATCAGAAGTGGCTACACCTTC
TRBD2 | TRBJ2-1 | few | TRBV14 | CASSHILSGNNEQFF | TGTGCCAGCAGCCACATCCTTAGCGGGAACAATGAGCAGTTCTTC
- | TRBJ2-7 | many | TRBV20-1 | CSARVSGAYEQYF | TGCAGTGCTAGGGTTAGCGGCGCCTACGAGCAGTACTTC
- | TRBJ2-7 | many | TRBV19 | CASSIGGTSYEQYF | TGTGCCAGTAGTATAGGGGGGACCTCCTACGAGCAGTACTTC
- | TRBJ2-4 | many | TRBV5-6 | CASSLAPSRGNIQYF | TGTGCCAGCAGCTTGGCCCCCTCACGGGGAAACATTCAGTACTTC
- | TRBJ2-5 | few | TRBV12-3/TRBV12-4 | CASSLATLGGWETQYF | TGTGCCAGCAGTTTAGCGACCCTGGGGGGCTGGGAGACCCAGTACTTC
- | TRBJ2-2 | - | TRBV6-5 | CASSYSGSVLMYTGELFF | TGTGCCAGCAGTTACTCGGGTAGCGTCCTTATGTACACCGGGGAGCTGTTTTTT
- | TRBJ2-1 | few | TRBV7-7 | CASSPGGPAGEQFF | TGTGCCAGCAGCCCGGGTGGGCCAGCAGGGGAGCAGTTCTTC
- | TRBJ2-3 | - | TRBV5-1 | CASSPPSGDTQYF | TGCGCCAGCAGCCCCCCTTCGGGAGATACGCAGTATTTT
- | TRBJ1-6 | - | TRBV4-3 | CASSQVTGTWSPLHF | TGCGCCAGCAGCCAAGTCACAGGGACGTGGTCACCCCTCCACTTT